These 14 T cell receptor beta chains were sequenced from one sample in a study of T cell responses to AZD1222 COVID-19 vaccine. Measured with immunoSEQ multiplex PCR; TCRdb has only the in-frame clones, and not every one. The data hold more than 100,000 clones, with 70% to 90% observed a single time. The specimen comprised peripheral blood, sampled on day 0 of AZD1222 vaccination. The source is an adult in good health.

V gene TRBV28 combines with J gene TRBJ2-5; no clear D gene. The V gene's germline CDR1 is MDHEN and CDR2 SYDVKM. Trimming removed 4 bases from V and 2 bases from J, with 8 bases in between. CDR3 size: 13 residues. Written as DNA, the CDR3 is TGTGCCAGCAGTTCTGCTCATCAAGAGACCCAGTACTTC. Translation gives CASSSAHQETQYF.

The chain recombines TRBV7-8 with TRBJ1-5, with D maybe TRBD1 (5 bases). V lost 4 bases, J lost 0 bases, and 13 bases lay in between. The germline gives CDR1 SGHVS, CDR2 FQNEAQ. This CDR3 is 16 amino acids long. The CDR3 DNA sequence: TGTGCCAGCAGCTCCAGAAGGGGTTATAGCAATCAGCCCCAGCATTTT. Amino acids: CASSSRRGYSNQPQHF.

This chain links TRBV12-5 with TRBJ1-2, with D possibly TRBD1 on 5 matching bases. The germline V gene encodes CDR1 LGHNT and CDR2 FRNRAP. The V end was cut by 3 bases, the J end by 6 bases, with 20 bases between. The length of the CDR3 is 16 residues. The CDR3 bases are TGTGCTAGTGGTTTCTCCGGGAGCCCCGGGGCTCATGGCTACACCTTC. It codes for CASGFSGSPGAHGYTF.

The gene calls are TRBV25-1 and TRBJ1-4; D is perhaps TRBD1 (6 bases). CDR3 size: 15 residues. Trimming took 2 bases from V and 5 from J, leaving 12 bases between them. The germline gives CDR1 MGHDK, CDR2 SYGVNS. The CDR3 bases are TGTGCCAGCAGTGAAGGGACATTCCTAAATGAAAAACTGTTTTTT. Its protein product is CASSEGTFLNEKLFF.

This clone has just a few counts. The rearrangement uses TRBV19 and TRBJ2-5; no clear D gene. Trimming stripped 3 bases from V and 4 bases from J, with 15 bases between. Germline lookup yields CDR1 LNHDA and CDR2 SQIVND (reference sequence). The CDR3 covers 15 residues. The CDR3 loop is CASSMMATKSETQYF. For the CDR3, the DNA is TGTGCCAGTAGTATGATGGCTACTAAGTCAGAGACCCAGTACTTC.

This rearrangement joins TRBV6-1 to TRBJ2-7; tentatively, D is TRBD1 or TRBD2 (5 bases each). Trimming removed 4 bases at V and 2 bases at J, with 18 bases between. In germline, CDR1 is MNHNS, CDR2 SASEGT. This CDR3 contains 16 residues. The CDR3 sequence: CASSASFGGLTYEQYF. DNA for the CDR3: TGTGCCAGCAGTGCTTCTTTTGGGGGATTAACCTACGAGCAGTACTTC.

The J gene is TRBJ1-4, the V gene TRBV29-1, with 11 bases lining up with TRBD1. The CDR3 is made up of 13 amino acids. V trimming: 2 bases; J trimming: 11 bases; junction bases outside the gene matches: 4. Germline lookup yields CDR1 SQVTM and CDR2 ANQGSEA. The CDR3 region has the DNA TGCAGCGTTGAACGGGACAGGGGGGACAAACTGTTTTTT. Encoded protein: CSVERDRGDKLFF.

J is TRBJ2-7 and V is TRBV7-2; possibly TRBD1 or TRBD2 for D (6 bases each). V was pared by 5 bases and J by 7 bases, with 18 bases between. The CDR3 has 14 residues. Germline-derived CDR1 and CDR2 are SGHTA and FQGNSA. The CDR3 spells CASSPSWGASEQYF. CDR3 DNA: TGTGCCAGCAGCCCAAGTTGGGGGGCGAGTGAGCAGTACTTC. Full variable domain (outside the CDR3, taken from reference TRBV7-2 and TRBJ2-7): GAGVSQSPSNKVTEKGKDVELRCDPISGHTALYWYRQSLGQGLEFLIYFQGNSAPDKSGLPSDRFSAERTGGSVSTLTIQRTQQEDSAVYLCASSPSWGASEQYFGPGTRLTVT.

The genes are TRBV5-6 and TRBJ1-5, with 7 bases fitting TRBD1. The CDR3 is 14 residues long. Germline V gene data show CDR1 as SGHDT and CDR2 as YYEEEE. Unmatched junction bases numbered 2, after V lost 0 bases and J lost 5 bases. The CDR3 nucleotides read TGTGCCAGCAGCTTGGCAGGGGGTCATCAGCCCCAGCATTTT. It is translated as CASSLAGGHQPQHF.

The chain couples TRBV7-9 to TRBJ1-6; D unresolved. The CDR3 sequence is 12 residues long. Germline V gives CDR1 SEHNR, CDR2 FQNEAQ (reference sequence). V was pared by 4 bases and J by 7 bases, with 5 bases between. CDR3 in amino acids: CASSSGNSPLHF. Written as DNA, the CDR3 is TGTGCCAGCAGCTCAGGCAATTCACCCCTCCACTTT.

The rearrangement links TRBV23-1 to TRBJ2-7; D is unclear. TRBV23-1 is known as an ORF, though its function is uncertain. The CDR3 is 15 amino acids. The V gene lost 0 bases and the J gene lost 6 bases, with 15 bases spanning the gap. CDR3 residues: CASSQSVESSGEQYF. The CDR3 DNA reads as TGCGCCAGCAGTCAATCGGTCGAATCGTCTGGCGAGCAGTACTTC.

V gene TRBV6-5 combines with J gene TRBJ1-1; D unresolved. Trimming pared 4 bases from V and 2 bases from J, leaving 11 bases between. The CDR3 is 14 amino acids. Per germline, CDR1 MNHEY and CDR2 SVGAGI. The CDR3 DNA reads TGTGCCAGCAGTTTCGGACGGAGTAACACTGAAGCTTTCTTT. It encodes CASSFGRSNTEAFF.

The chain combines TRBV28 with TRBJ1-2; a weak D match, TRBD1 (5 bases). The CDR3 sequence is 14 residues long. The germline CDR1 and CDR2 sequences are MDHEN and SYDVKM. The germline V and J ends were trimmed by 1 base and 4 bases, with 10 bases remaining between them. CDR3 nucleotide sequence: TGTGCCAGCAGTTTATCCGCCAGGGCCTATGGCTACACCTTC. Protein: CASSLSARAYGYTF.

The rearrangement joins TRBV7-8 to TRBJ2-7; 10 nucleotides agree with TRBD1. The trim removed 1 base at V and 11 bases at J, leaving 8 bases unmatched. The CDR3 totals 14 residues. Looked up from germline, CDR1 is SGHVS and CDR2 is FQNEAQ. The CDR3 sequence: CASSLDPGQGREYF. Written as DNA, the CDR3 is TGTGCCAGCAGCTTAGATCCGGGACAGGGGCGGGAGTACTTC.